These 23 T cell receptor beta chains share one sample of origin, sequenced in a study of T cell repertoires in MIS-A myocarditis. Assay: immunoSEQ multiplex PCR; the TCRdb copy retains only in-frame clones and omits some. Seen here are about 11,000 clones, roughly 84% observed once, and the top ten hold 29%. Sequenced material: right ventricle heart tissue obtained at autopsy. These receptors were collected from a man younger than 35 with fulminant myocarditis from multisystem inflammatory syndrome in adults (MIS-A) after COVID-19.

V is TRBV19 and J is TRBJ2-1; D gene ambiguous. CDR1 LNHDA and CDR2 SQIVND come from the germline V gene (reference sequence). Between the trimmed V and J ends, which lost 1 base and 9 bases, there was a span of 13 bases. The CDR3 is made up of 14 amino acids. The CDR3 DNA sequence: TGTGCCAGTAGTATAGGTCCAGGTACGGGTGAGCAGTTCTTC. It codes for CASSIGPGTGEQFF. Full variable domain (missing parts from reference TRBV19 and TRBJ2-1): DGGITQSPKYLFRKEGQNVTLSCEQNLNHDAMYWYRQDPGQGLRLIYYSQIVNDFQKGDIAEGYSVSREKKESFPLTVTSAQKNPTAFYLCASSIGPGTGEQFFGPGTRLTVL.

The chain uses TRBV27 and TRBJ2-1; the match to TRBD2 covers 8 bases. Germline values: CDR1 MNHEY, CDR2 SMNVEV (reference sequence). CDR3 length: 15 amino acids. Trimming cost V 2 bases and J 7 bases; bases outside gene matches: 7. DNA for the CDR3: TGTGCCAGCAGTTTAGGGGTAGCGGGATGGAATGAGCAGTTCTTC. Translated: CASSLGVAGWNEQFF.

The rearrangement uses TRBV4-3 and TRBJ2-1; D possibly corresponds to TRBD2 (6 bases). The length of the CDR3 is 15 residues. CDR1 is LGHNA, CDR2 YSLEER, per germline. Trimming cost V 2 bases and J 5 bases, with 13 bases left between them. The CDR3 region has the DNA TGCGCCAGCAGCCAACTAGGGACGGGAGACAATGAGCAGTTCTTC. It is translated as CASSQLGTGDNEQFF.

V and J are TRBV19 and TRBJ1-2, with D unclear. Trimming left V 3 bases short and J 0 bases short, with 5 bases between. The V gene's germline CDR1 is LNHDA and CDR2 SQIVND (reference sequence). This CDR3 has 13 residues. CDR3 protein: CASSITSNYGYTF. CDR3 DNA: TGTGCCAGTAGTATCACCTCTAACTATGGCTACACCTTC.

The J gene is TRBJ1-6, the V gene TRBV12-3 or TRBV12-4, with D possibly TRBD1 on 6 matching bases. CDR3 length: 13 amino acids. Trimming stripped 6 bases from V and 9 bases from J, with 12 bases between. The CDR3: CASRGGIPSPLHF. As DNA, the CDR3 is TGTGCCAGCAGAGGGGGTATTCCTTCACCCCTCCACTTT.

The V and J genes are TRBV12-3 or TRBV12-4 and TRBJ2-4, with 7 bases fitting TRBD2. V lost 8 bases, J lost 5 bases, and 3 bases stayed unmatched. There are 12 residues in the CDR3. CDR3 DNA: TGTGCCAGCCGGGACTACGAAAACATTCAGTACTTC. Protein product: CASRDYENIQYF.

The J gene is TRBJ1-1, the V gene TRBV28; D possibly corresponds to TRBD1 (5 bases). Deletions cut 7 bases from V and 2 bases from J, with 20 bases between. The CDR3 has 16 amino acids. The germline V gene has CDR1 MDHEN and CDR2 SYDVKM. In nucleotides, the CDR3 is TGTGCCAGCATATCCCCACCTGGGAGGGACAACACTGAAGCTTTCTTT. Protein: CASISPPGRDNTEAFF.

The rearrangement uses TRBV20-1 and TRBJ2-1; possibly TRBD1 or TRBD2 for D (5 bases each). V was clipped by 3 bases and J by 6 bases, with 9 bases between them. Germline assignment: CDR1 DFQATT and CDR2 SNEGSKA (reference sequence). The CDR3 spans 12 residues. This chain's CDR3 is CSASWGPNEQFF. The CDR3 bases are TGCAGTGCTAGTTGGGGACCCAATGAGCAGTTCTTC.

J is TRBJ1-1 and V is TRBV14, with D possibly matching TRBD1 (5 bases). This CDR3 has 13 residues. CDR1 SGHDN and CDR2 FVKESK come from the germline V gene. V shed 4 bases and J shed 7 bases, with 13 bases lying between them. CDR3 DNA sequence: TGTGCCAGCAGCCCGACCCGGGGGGGTGAAGCTTTCTTT. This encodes CASSPTRGGEAFF.

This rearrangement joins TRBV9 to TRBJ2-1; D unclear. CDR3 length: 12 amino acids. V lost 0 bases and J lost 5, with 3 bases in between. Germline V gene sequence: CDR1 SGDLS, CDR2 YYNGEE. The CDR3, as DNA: TGTGCCAGCAGCGTAGAAAACAATGAGCAGTTCTTC. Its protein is CASSVENNEQFF.

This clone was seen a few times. The DNA for the CDR3 is TGTGCCAGCAGCCGAGGCGGGGGCCTTGGCTACACCTTC. Protein: CASSRGGGLGYTF. The chain uses TRBV5-4 and TRBJ1-2; D is perhaps TRBD1 (6 bases). Per the germline V gene, CDR1 is SGHNT and CDR2 is YYREEE (reference sequence). The V end was cut by 4 bases, the J end by 7 bases, with 14 bases between. This CDR3 contains 13 residues.

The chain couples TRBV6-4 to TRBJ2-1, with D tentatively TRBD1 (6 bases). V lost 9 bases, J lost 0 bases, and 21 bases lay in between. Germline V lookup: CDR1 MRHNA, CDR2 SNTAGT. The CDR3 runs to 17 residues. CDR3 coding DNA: TGTGCCAGACCATTCCCCGGGACACCGAGCTCCTACAATGAGCAGTTCTTC. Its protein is CARPFPGTPSSYNEQFF.

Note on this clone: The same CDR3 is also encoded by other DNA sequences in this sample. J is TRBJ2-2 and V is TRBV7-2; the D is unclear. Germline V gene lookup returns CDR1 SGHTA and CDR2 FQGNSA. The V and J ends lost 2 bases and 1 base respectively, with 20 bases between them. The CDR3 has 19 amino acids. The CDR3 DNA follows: TGTGCCAGCAGCTTATATCCGTGGAAAGACCGTATGAACACCGGGGAGCTGTTTTTT. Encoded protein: CASSLYPWKDRMNTGELFF.

As DNA, the CDR3 is TGTGCCAGCAGTATAGACAGGTCGGGTGAAAAACTGTTTTTT. It yields the protein CASSIDRSGEKLFF. The chain joins TRBV28 to TRBJ1-4; D may be TRBD1 (6 bases). In germline, CDR1 is MDHEN, CDR2 SYDVKM. CDR3 length equals 14 residues. V gave up 5 bases and J gave up 7 bases, with 14 bases separating them.

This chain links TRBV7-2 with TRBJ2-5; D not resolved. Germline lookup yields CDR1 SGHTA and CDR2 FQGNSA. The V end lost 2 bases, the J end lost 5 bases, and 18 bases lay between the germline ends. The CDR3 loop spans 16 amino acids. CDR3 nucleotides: TGTGCCAGCAGCTTATCATCCGGTGAAAATGGGGAGACCCAGTACTTC. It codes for CASSLSSGENGETQYF.

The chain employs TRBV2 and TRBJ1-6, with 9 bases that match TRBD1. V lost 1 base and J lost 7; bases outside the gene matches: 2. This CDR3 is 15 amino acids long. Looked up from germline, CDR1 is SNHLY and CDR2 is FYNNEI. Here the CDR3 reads CASSEVGQGNSPLHF. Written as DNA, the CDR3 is TGTGCCAGCAGTGAAGTGGGACAGGGCAATTCACCCCTCCACTTT.

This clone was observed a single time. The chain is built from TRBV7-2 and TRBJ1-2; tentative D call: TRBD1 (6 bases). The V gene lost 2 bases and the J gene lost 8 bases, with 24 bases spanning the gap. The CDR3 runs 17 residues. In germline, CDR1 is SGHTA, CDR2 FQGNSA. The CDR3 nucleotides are TGTGCCAGCAGCTTAACTTCAGGGGACGGTAGCCATTTAGGCTACACCTTC. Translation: CASSLTSGDGSHLGYTF.

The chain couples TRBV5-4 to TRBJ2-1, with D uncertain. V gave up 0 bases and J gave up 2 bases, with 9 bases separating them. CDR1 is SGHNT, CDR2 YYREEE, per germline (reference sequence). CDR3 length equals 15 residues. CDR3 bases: TGTGCCAGCAGCTTGGCGGAGAGGACCTACAATGAGCAGTTCTTC. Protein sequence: CASSLAERTYNEQFF.

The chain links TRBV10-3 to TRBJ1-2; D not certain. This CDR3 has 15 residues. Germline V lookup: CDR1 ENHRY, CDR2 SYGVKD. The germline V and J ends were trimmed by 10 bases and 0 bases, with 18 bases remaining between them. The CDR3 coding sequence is TGTGCCACCACTAAAGCGGACGGGACTAACTATGGCTACACCTTC. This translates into CATTKADGTNYGYTF.

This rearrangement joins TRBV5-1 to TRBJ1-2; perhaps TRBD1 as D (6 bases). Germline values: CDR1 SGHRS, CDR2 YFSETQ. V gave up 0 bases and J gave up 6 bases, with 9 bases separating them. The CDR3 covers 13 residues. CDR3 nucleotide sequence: TGCGCCAGCAGCTTGGATGGGGGCAATGGCTACACCTTC. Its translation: CASSLDGGNGYTF.

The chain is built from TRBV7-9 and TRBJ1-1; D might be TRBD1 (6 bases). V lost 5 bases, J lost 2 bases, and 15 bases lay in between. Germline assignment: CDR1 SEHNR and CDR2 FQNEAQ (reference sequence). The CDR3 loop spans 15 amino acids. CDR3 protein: CASSPISGANTEAFF. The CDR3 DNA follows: TGTGCCAGCAGCCCAATATCAGGGGCTAACACTGAAGCTTTCTTT.

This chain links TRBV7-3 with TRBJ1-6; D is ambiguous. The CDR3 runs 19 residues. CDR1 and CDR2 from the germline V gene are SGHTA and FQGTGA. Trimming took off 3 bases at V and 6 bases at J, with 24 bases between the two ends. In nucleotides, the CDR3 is TGTGCCAGCAGCTTGGGCCCAGCGGGGAGGCTTGGTAGTAATTCACCCCTCCACTTT. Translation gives CASSLGPAGRLGSNSPLHF.

CDR3 loop: CASSSGGDQPQHF. In DNA, the CDR3 is TGTGCCAGCAGTTCGGGGGGGGATCAGCCCCAGCATTTT. The chain joins TRBV28 to TRBJ1-5; D is perhaps TRBD1 (5 bases). Germline CDR1 is MDHEN and CDR2 is SYDVKM. The length of the CDR3 is 13 residues. The V end lost 4 bases, the J end lost 5 bases, and 9 bases lay between the germline ends.